This T cell receptor (beta chain) is drawn from a study of T cells in localized non-small cell lung cancer. Study-level findings and limits: Longer overall survival was linked to higher blood T cell density. When the top 100 tumor clones were examined, a median approximately 57 of them also appeared in the adjacent lung, which was paired and uninvolved.

For this clone: Its antigen is undetermined.

CDR3 length: 15 amino acids. CDR1 is SGHNT and CDR2 is YENEEA in the germline V gene. V lost 5 bases to trimming and J lost 2 bases; unmatched junction nucleotides: 3. TCRdb's copy holds only in-frame clones and misses some; the assay was immunoSEQ multiplex PCR. The sample has approximately 2,500 clones; approximately 24% are singletons. J is TRBJ2-3 and V is TRBV11-3; 11 bases agree with TRBD1. The sample in question was lung tumor tissue, obtained before any cancer treatment. The TCR originated in a man aged 40 to 70 with stage II lung adenocarcinoma. The CDR3 here is CASSRGQGDTDTQYF. CDR3 coding DNA: TGTGCCAGCAGCAGGGGACAGGGGGACACAGATACGCAGTATTTT.